This TCR beta chain was profiled in a study of T cells after yellow fever vaccination. Background on the study: Preparation used SMART-Seq v4 Ultra Low Input for the low-cell-number fractions.

Study outcomes and limitations: Contamination of FACS-sorted repertoires by abundant clonotypes from the bulk population could occur.

V gave up 0 bases and J gave up 0 bases; unmatched junction bases: 0. Germline V gene sequence: CDR1 SGHRS, CDR2 YFSETQ. CDR3 size: 16 residues. In its sample, this clonotype was seen a few times. The target antigen is unknown. Universal primer sites and UMIs were introduced during 5'RACE template-switching synthesis of TCR cDNA. In TCRdb, the 5' RACE reads were re-called with MiXCR into one record per CDR3 protein. The table shows around 350,000 distinct CDR3 sequences, with roughly 12% occurring only once. This TCR was sampled from a man aged 18 to 30 who received the YFV17D yellow fever vaccine. The rearrangement joins TRBV5-1 to TRBJ2-2; 9 nucleotides line up with TRBD2. The source material was PBMCs, sampled on the day of the first yellow fever vaccination. Here the CDR3 reads CASSLGTSANTGELFF. In nucleotides, the CDR3 is TGCGCCAGCAGCTTGGGGACTAGCGCGAACACCGGGGAGCTGTTTTTT. Using reference TRBV5-1 and TRBJ2-2 for the parts outside the CDR3, the full variable domain is KAGVTQTPRYLIKTRGQQVTLSCSPISGHRSVSWYQQTPGQGLQFLFEYFSETQRNKGNFPGRFSGRQFSNSRSEMNVSTLELGDSALYLCASSLGTSANTGELFFGEGSRLTVL.